One and the same sample provided the 14 T cell receptor beta chains below, sequenced in a study of T cells in Graves' hyperthyroidism and ophthalmopathy. Amplified TCR beta CDR3 regions derived from RNA transcripts. The TCR CDR3 was amplified in a first-round RT-PCR using the HTBI primer set. TCRdb re-called the multiplex PCR reads with MiXCR, one entry per CDR3 protein. The sample records about 560,000 distinct CDR3 sequences, approximately 15% being singletons. The sample consisted of blood. These receptors all stem from a woman aged 18-29 years with Graves' hyperthyroidism.

This clonotype was detected ten times or more. The V and J genes are TRBV12-3 or TRBV12-4 and TRBJ2-5; TRBD2 matches at 13 bases. The CDR3 length is 15 residues. The ends lost 5 bases at V and 4 bases at J; junction bases unmatched: 4. The CDR3 is CASSRLAGGPETQYF. The CDR3 coding sequence is TGTGCCAGCAGTCGACTAGCGGGGGGACCAGAGACCCAGTACTTC.

The rearrangement joins TRBV12-5 to TRBJ2-2; 10 bases agree with TRBD1. This CDR3 contains 15 residues. The trim removed 6 bases at V and 4 bases at J, leaving 5 bases unmatched. Germline values: CDR1 LGHNT, CDR2 FRNRAP. The CDR3 region has the DNA TGTGCTAGTGGGACGGGACAGGGGAGCACCGGGGAGCTGTTTTTT. This encodes CASGTGQGSTGELFF.

The V call is TRBV6-1, the J call TRBJ2-2; the D gene is possibly TRBD1 (6 bases). CDR1 is MNHNS and CDR2 is SASEGT in the germline V gene. The CDR3 runs 14 residues. V lost 6 bases, J lost 3 bases, and 11 bases lay in between. In DNA, the CDR3 is TGTGCCAGCAGCACCGGGACACACACCGGGGAGCTGTTTTTT. This codes for CASSTGTHTGELFF.

There are a few counts of this clonotype. A much bigger clone sits one base away, suggesting this may be a read error. The rearrangement joins TRBV20-1 to TRBJ2-5; 7 nucleotides match TRBD1. This CDR3 comprises 14 residues. Germline V gene lookup returns CDR1 DFQATT and CDR2 SNEGSKA (reference sequence). The CDR3 DNA follows: TGCAGTGCTAGTTACCGGGACAGCCAAGACACCCAGTACTTC. It yields the protein CSASYRDSQDTQYF.

The table lists this clonotype with a few counts. With a much larger clone just one base away, this may be a read error. Without the conserved terminal phenylalanine or tryptophan, this CDR3 likely stems from a read error. The rearrangement uses TRBV18 and TRBJ1-1, with D perhaps TRBD1 (5 bases). The germline V gene encodes CDR1 KGHSH and CDR2 LQKENI. The CDR3 is 14 residues long. The V gene lost 3 bases and the J gene lost 6 bases, with 14 bases spanning the gap. The CDR3 nucleotides are TGTGCCAGCTCACCTTTGGACCGAGGGGCTGAAGCTTTCCTT. Protein: CASSPLDRGAEAFL.

The J gene is TRBJ2-2, the V gene TRBV27; D is unclear. V was trimmed by 2 bases and J by 10 bases, leaving 11 bases between them. The CDR3 is 13 amino acids. Per the germline V gene, CDR1 is MNHEY and CDR2 is SMNVEV (reference sequence). The CDR3 bases are TGTGCCAGCAGTTTAGTGGGTACCCCGGAGCTGTTTTTT. Translated: CASSLVGTPELFF.

This clonotype was counted ten times or more. V is TRBV11-3 and J is TRBJ1-1; D is perhaps TRBD1 (6 bases). CDR3 length: 15 amino acids. The V gene's germline CDR1 is SGHNT and CDR2 YENEEA. V was clipped by 0 bases and J by 0 bases, with 8 bases between them. In DNA form, the CDR3 reads TGTGCCAGCAGCTTAGAAGGGGACATGAACACTGAAGCTTTCTTT. It is translated as CASSLEGDMNTEAFF.

This clonotype has ten or more counts. V and J are TRBV28 and TRBJ2-1; TRBD2 aligns across 10 bases. The V gene end was trimmed by 2 bases and the J gene end by 2 bases; junction bases not matched to a gene: 6. CDR1 is MDHEN, CDR2 SYDVKM, per germline. The CDR3 totals 17 residues. The CDR3 protein is CASSLPSGLAAYNEQFF. Here the CDR3 DNA reads TGTGCCAGCAGTTTACCGTCTGGACTAGCGGCCTACAATGAGCAGTTCTTC.

As for this clonotype: This may be a read error, as it is one base from a much larger clone. The chain combines TRBV4-3 with TRBJ2-7; tentative D call: TRBD1 (6 bases). TRBJ2-1 matches the DNA end more closely, so the J call is doubtful. This CDR3 is 14 amino acids long. The germline V gene encodes CDR1 LGHNA and CDR2 YSLEER. Here the CDR3 DNA reads TGCGCCAGCAGCCAAACAGGGCTCTCCTACGAGCAGTTCTTC. Its protein product is CASSQTGLSYEQFF.

In this sample, this clonotype turned up many times. This chain connects TRBV2 to TRBJ2-1; 7 bases line up with TRBD1. Germline trimming cut 6 bases from V and 6 bases from J; bases unmatched to any gene: 14. Germline assignment: CDR1 SNHLY and CDR2 FYNNEI. This CDR3 has 16 amino acids. CDR3 DNA sequence: TGTGCCAGCAGAAACCCCGTGACAGGGACCCTCAATGAGCAGTTCTTC. This codes for CASRNPVTGTLNEQFF.

This clonotype was counted ten times or more. V is TRBV30 and J is TRBJ2-1; D is undetermined. The CDR3 spans 11 residues. Trimming cost V 1 base and J 12 bases, with 10 bases left between them. Germline V gene data show CDR1 as GTSNPN and CDR2 as SVGIG (reference sequence). The CDR3 here is CAWSDPRVQFF. The CDR3 DNA reads TGTGCCTGGAGTGATCCCCGGGTGCAGTTCTTC.

This clonotype came up a few times. This rearrangement joins TRBV9 to TRBJ1-3; 8 bases line up with TRBD1. The CDR3 spans 16 residues. The germline V gene has CDR1 SGDLS and CDR2 YYNGEE. J was trimmed by 4 bases and V by 4 bases; bases with no gene match: 10. For the CDR3, the DNA is TGTGCCAGCAGCATCCGGACAGGGAGGCCGGGAAACACCATATATTTT. It yields the protein CASSIRTGRPGNTIYF.

The chain employs TRBV5-5 and TRBJ2-5; either TRBD1 or TRBD2 may supply D (5 bases each). Between the trimmed V and J ends, which lost 0 bases and 6 bases, there was a span of 15 bases. Germline CDR1 and CDR2: SGHKS and YYEKEE (reference sequence). The CDR3 is 15 residues long. CDR3 region: CASSLVWDDVKTQYF. Written as DNA, the CDR3 is TGTGCCAGCAGCTTGGTCTGGGACGATGTAAAGACCCAGTACTTC.

The rearrangement joins TRBV11-3 to TRBJ1-2, with 8 bases that match TRBD1. The ends lost 5 bases at V and 8 bases at J; junction bases unmatched: 10. The CDR3 is 14 amino acids. Germline CDR1 reads SGHNT; CDR2 reads YENEEA. This chain's CDR3 is CASSPGQGGRGYTF. In nucleotides, the CDR3 is TGTGCCAGCAGCCCCGGACAGGGCGGTCGGGGCTACACCTTC. The entire variable domain, with the rest obtained from reference TRBV11-3 and TRBJ1-2, is as follows: EAGVVQSPRYKIIEKKQPVAFWCNPISGHNTLYWYLQNLGQGPELLIRYENEEAVDDSQLPKDRFSAERLKGVDSTLKIQPAELGDSAVYLCASSPGQGGRGYTFGSGTRLTVV.